This TCR beta chain was identified during a study of human T cells and chemical hapten exposure. TCRdb fed the RACE reads into MiXCR, producing one record per CDR3 protein. Among some 38,000 distinct CDR3 sequences, 9.5% were seen once, and the ten largest hold approximately 26%. This clonotype occurred a few times. The CDR3 is 16 amino acids. Losses at the gene ends were 7 bases for V and 3 bases for J; bases not matched to a gene: 12. CDR1 MNHNS and CDR2 SASEGT come from the germline V gene. The sample's time point: patch test 3, about 24 weeks after DPC sensitization. The treatment here: therapeutic diphenylcyclopropenone sensitization with weekly scalp DPC. Unfractionated whole blood served as the source for total RNA extraction.

Sequencing was performed on whole blood, taken in connection with sensitization to the hapten diphenylcyclopropenone (DPC). This TCR derives from a man aged 50 to 60 with alopecia areata. Some clones in this sample may be carry-over from other donors' samples. The rearrangement joins TRBV6-1 to TRBJ1-5; 7 positions match TRBD1. Here the CDR3 DNA reads TGTGCCAGCACCGTAAGACCGGGACAGATCAATCAGCCCCAGCATTTT. It codes for CASTVRPGQINQPQHF.